These 25 T cell receptor beta chains share one sample of origin, sequenced in a study of shared clonotypes between healthy human individuals. The table came from immunoSEQ multiplex PCR; TCRdb's copy has only in-frame clones and leaves some out. The sample contains about 530,000 clones, about 96% of which appear only once. The sample was naive CD4+ T cells sorted from blood. This sample's subset: CD45RA+ positively selected. The receptors here all came from a woman aged 30 to 39 in good health.

CDR3 residues: CSVEGELMVQYF. The CDR3 nucleotides read TGCAGCGTTGAAGGGGAGTTGATGGTGCAGTACTTC. This chain uses TRBV29-1 with TRBJ2-7; D is perhaps TRBD2 (5 bases). With 1 base removed from V and 9 bases from J, the gap between germline ends came to 13 bases. Germline V CDR1 and CDR2: SQVTM, ANQGSEA. This CDR3 contains 12 residues.

The chain combines TRBV11-2 with TRBJ2-2; TRBD1 might be the D (5 bases). The CDR3 is 15 amino acids. Trimming shortened V by 3 bases and J by 7 bases, and 15 bases separated the two germline ends. From germline, CDR1 is SGHAT and CDR2 FQNNGV. The CDR3 here is CASSFRTWYGGELFF. The CDR3 coding sequence is TGTGCCAGCAGCTTTCGGACATGGTACGGCGGGGAGCTGTTTTTT.

This chain uses TRBV5-8 with TRBJ2-7; no definite D call. Deletions cut 2 bases from V and 2 bases from J, with 8 bases between. This CDR3 has 13 amino acids. Per germline, CDR1 SGHTS and CDR2 YDEGEE. In DNA, the CDR3 is TGTGCCAGCAGCTTCACTGATACCTACGAGCAGTACTTC. Encoded protein: CASSFTDTYEQYF.

This chain joins TRBV6-1 and TRBJ1-5; D not certain. The CDR3 is 15 residues long. The V gene's germline CDR1 is MNHNS and CDR2 SASEGT. Trimming left V 4 bases short and J 1 base short, with 11 bases between. The DNA for the CDR3 is TGTGCCAGCAGTGTTATAACGAACAGCAATCAGCCCCAGCATTTT. It yields the protein CASSVITNSNQPQHF.

This clone was seen only once. The chain joins TRBV7-8 to TRBJ2-7; D may be TRBD1 (6 bases). The CDR3 has 12 residues. Looked up from germline, CDR1 is SGHVS and CDR2 is FQNEAQ. Trimming shortened V by 4 bases and J by 6 bases, and 10 bases separated the two germline ends. CDR3 sequence (DNA): TGTGCCAGCAGCTGGAACAGGGCCGAGCAGTACTTC. Its protein product is CASSWNRAEQYF.

This sequence joins TRBV6-5 and TRBJ2-2; no clear D gene. V dropped 2 bases and J dropped 1 base, with 8 bases sitting between them. Germline assignment: CDR1 MNHEY and CDR2 SVGAGI. This CDR3 has 15 residues. For the CDR3, the DNA is TGTGCCAGCAGTTACAGGTGGAAGAACACCGGGGAGCTGTTTTTT. Translation gives CASSYRWKNTGELFF.

This rearrangement joins TRBV5-1 to TRBJ1-1; no clear D gene. V lost 0 bases, J lost 2 bases, and 5 bases lay in between. Germline-derived CDR1 and CDR2 are SGHRS and YFSETQ. This CDR3 spans 13 amino acids. The CDR3 DNA reads TGCGCCAGCAGCTTGGGGAGCAACACTGAAGCTTTCTTT. Translating it yields CASSLGSNTEAFF.

The gene calls are TRBV6-1 and TRBJ1-3; D remains ambiguous. The CDR3 sequence is 12 residues long. The germline V gene encodes CDR1 MNHNS and CDR2 SASEGT. The V end was cut by 4 bases, the J end by 2 bases, with 3 bases between. CDR3 region: CASSATGNTIYF. The DNA for the CDR3 is TGTGCCAGCAGTGCAACTGGAAACACCATATATTTT.

The V call is TRBV5-1, the J call TRBJ1-4, with 9 bases lining up with TRBD1. The V and J ends lost 4 bases and 7 bases, in that order; junction bases with no gene match: 5. The CDR3 extends over 14 amino acids. Germline loops: CDR1 SGHRS, CDR2 YFSETQ. The CDR3 here is CASSRGTGSEKLFF. CDR3 DNA sequence: TGCGCCAGCAGCAGAGGGACAGGGAGTGAAAAACTGTTTTTT.

The J gene is TRBJ2-7, the V gene TRBV21-1; the listed D gene, TRBD1, was not tested against the DNA. TRBV21-1 constitutes a pseudogene. The CDR3 is made up of 15 amino acids. CDR3 nucleotides: TGTGCCAGCAAACCCTACAGGGGCGTGCGTCGAGAGCAGTACTTC. It codes for CASKPYRGVRREQYF.

The rearrangement uses TRBV18 and TRBJ2-7, with D unresolved. This CDR3 has 13 residues. V was cut by 2 bases and J by 5 bases, with 10 bases left in between. The germline CDR1 and CDR2 sequences are KGHSH and LQKENI. The CDR3 nucleotides are TGTGCCAGCTCACCATTTCAGGAACACGAGCAGTACTTC. Translating it yields CASSPFQEHEQYF.

The J gene is TRBJ1-2, the V gene TRBV7-8; 9 bases align to TRBD1. The V gene's germline CDR1 is SGHVS and CDR2 FQNEAQ. This CDR3 spans 13 amino acids. V was pared by 5 bases and J by 10 bases, with 8 bases of the junction left unmatched. The CDR3 nucleotides read TGTGCCAGCAGCCCGGACAGGGGTAGGGACTACACCTTC. This gives the protein CASSPDRGRDYTF.

The rearrangement links TRBV11-1 to TRBJ2-3; 11 positions agree with TRBD1. The CDR3 loop spans 16 amino acids. Germline CDR1 and CDR2: SGHAT and FQDESV (reference sequence). V trimming: 1 base; J trimming: 6 bases; junction bases outside the gene matches: 6. The CDR3 nucleotides read TGTGCCAGCAGCTTAGTGGGACAGGGGGTAAGGGATACGCAGTATTTT. It translates to CASSLVGQGVRDTQYF.

V usage is TRBV5-4 and J usage is TRBJ2-1; 8 bases align to TRBD2. The V segment lost 7 bases and the J segment 2 bases; nucleotides outside the gene matches: 8. The germline gives CDR1 SGHNT, CDR2 YYREEE (reference sequence). The CDR3 is 15 amino acids. The CDR3 region is CASSGTGRAYNEQFF. CDR3 nucleotide sequence: TGTGCCAGCTCGGGCACCGGGAGGGCCTACAATGAGCAGTTCTTC.

The chain couples TRBV6-1 to TRBJ2-5; a possible D gene is TRBD2 (6 bases). Germline V gives CDR1 MNHNS, CDR2 SASEGT. Trimming removed 6 bases from V and 5 bases from J, with 16 bases in between. The CDR3 consists of 14 residues. CDR3 DNA: TGTGCCAGCAGCCGGGAGCGTGTGGTGGAGACCCAGTACTTC. It translates to CASSRERVVETQYF.

The chain couples TRBV6-5 to TRBJ2-1; 9 bases agree with TRBD1. The ends lost 7 bases at V and 6 bases at J; junction bases unmatched: 7. The CDR3 length is 14 residues. From germline, CDR1 is MNHEY and CDR2 SVGAGI. The CDR3 nucleotides are TGTGCCAGCACCAAGACAGGGGGGAGCAATGAGCAGTTCTTC. It encodes CASTKTGGSNEQFF.

V is TRBV5-1 and J is TRBJ2-3; 7 bases map to TRBD2. CDR3 length equals 15 residues. Germline CDR1 reads SGHRS; CDR2 reads YFSETQ. Trimming took 4 bases from V and 1 from J; bases not matched to a gene: 6. The CDR3 DNA sequence: TGCGCCAGCAGCCCGATTGCGGGAGGCACAGATACGCAGTATTTT. This codes for CASSPIAGGTDTQYF. Complete variable domain (other parts from reference TRBV5-1 and TRBJ2-3): KAGVTQTPRYLIKTRGQQVTLSCSPISGHRSVSWYQQTPGQGLQFLFEYFSETQRNKGNFPGRFSGRQFSNSRSEMNVSTLELGDSALYLCASSPIAGGTDTQYFGPGTRLTVL.

The rearrangement uses TRBV28 and TRBJ1-1, with D maybe TRBD1 (5 bases). V was pared by 2 bases and J by 2 bases, with 9 bases between. The CDR3 extends over 14 amino acids. The germline CDR1 and CDR2 sequences are MDHEN and SYDVKM. The CDR3 sequence: CASSLHGHNTEAFF. CDR3 DNA: TGTGCCAGCAGTTTACACGGACACAACACTGAAGCTTTCTTT.

The gene calls are TRBV11-2 and TRBJ1-4; D is unresolved. With 2 bases removed from V and 8 bases from J, the gap between germline ends came to 9 bases. The CDR3 is 13 residues long. CDR1 is SGHAT and CDR2 is FQNNGV in the germline V gene. The CDR3 protein is CASSLRPGEKLFF. In DNA, the CDR3 is TGTGCCAGCAGCTTACGGCCGGGGGAAAAACTGTTTTTT.

J is TRBJ2-7 and V is TRBV5-1, with 7 bases matching TRBD2. This CDR3 is built from 14 residues. CDR1 and CDR2 from the germline V gene are SGHRS and YFSETQ. With 10 bases clipped from V and 5 bases from J, the junction kept 15 bases outside the gene matches. The CDR3 DNA reads TGCGCCGCGGAGCGGGACCCATCTTCGGACGAGCAGTACTTC. This encodes CAAERDPSSDEQYF.

CDR3 sequence reads: CASSPERGRISGELFF. CDR3 sequence (DNA): TGCGCCAGCAGCCCGGAGCGGGGGCGCATATCTGGGGAGCTGTTTTTT. The rearrangement links TRBV5-1 to TRBJ2-2; 8 bases line up with TRBD2. Germline values: CDR1 SGHRS, CDR2 YFSETQ. This CDR3 region has 16 residues. After removal of 4 bases from V and 8 bases from J, the junction contained 13 bases not matched to a gene. The full variable domain, its missing parts supplied by reference TRBV5-1 and TRBJ2-2, is KAGVTQTPRYLIKTRGQQVTLSCSPISGHRSVSWYQQTPGQGLQFLFEYFSETQRNKGNFPGRFSGRQFSNSRSEMNVSTLELGDSALYLCASSPERGRISGELFFGEGSRLTVL.

V and J are TRBV28 and TRBJ1-2, with D possibly matching TRBD1 (5 bases). In germline, CDR1 is MDHEN, CDR2 SYDVKM. Trimming cost V 2 bases and J 3 bases, with 7 bases left between them. This CDR3 comprises 13 residues. The CDR3 here is CASSLSRDYGYTF. DNA of the CDR3: TGTGCCAGCAGTTTAAGCAGGGACTATGGCTACACCTTC.

Note on this clone: At one end, the junction sequence differs from germline, possibly due to a read error. V gene TRBV7-9 combines with J gene TRBJ2-1, with 12 positions matching TRBD2. The CDR3 length is 12 residues. Germline V gives CDR1 SEHNR, CDR2 FQNEAQ (reference sequence). In DNA, the CDR3 is TGTGCCAGCAGCGAAAGACTAGCGGGAGTGGTCTTC. This gives the protein CASSERLAGVVF. Full variable domain (remainder filled in from reference TRBV7-9 and TRBJ2-1): DTGVSQNPRHKITKRGQNVTFRCDPISEHNRLYWYRQTLGQGPEFLTYFQNEAQLEKSRLLSDRFSAERPKGSFSTLEIQRTEQGDSAMYLCASSERLAGVVFGPGTRLTVL.

This clone has a single count. The V and J genes are TRBV2 and TRBJ1-3; D gene uncertain. Between the trimmed V and J ends, which lost 8 bases and 0 bases, there was a span of 11 bases. This CDR3 is built from 14 residues. The germline CDR1 and CDR2 sequences are SNHLY and FYNNEI. In DNA, the CDR3 is TGTGCCAGCGGTTCCCGGCGCTCTGGAAACACCATATATTTT. Translating it yields CASGSRRSGNTIYF.

This chain connects TRBV2 to TRBJ2-2; D is ambiguous. Germline V lookup: CDR1 SNHLY, CDR2 FYNNEI. The length of the CDR3 is 12 residues. The ends were cut back, 6 bases at V and 6 bases at J, with 8 bases in the middle. The DNA for the CDR3 is TGTGCCAGCAGACATGTCCCCGGGGAGCTGTTTTTT. Translated: CASRHVPGELFF.